A single sample is the source of the 15 T cell receptor beta chains below, sequenced in a study of cytomegalovirus exposure and HLA in healthy donors. A multiplex PCR was run with 60 Vbeta primers and 13 Jbeta primers. Using immunoSEQ multiplex PCR, the repertoire was profiled, and TCRdb retains in-frame clones only, with some absent. The sample consists of 100,000 to 120,000 clones, approximately 79% of them appearing once. The sequenced material came from PBMCs. The source of these receptors is a man younger than 45 in good health and CMV-seropositive.

This rearrangement joins TRBV5-1 to TRBJ2-2; perhaps TRBD1 as D (6 bases). The germline V and J ends were trimmed by 5 bases and 8 bases, with 13 bases remaining between them. The CDR3 spans 13 residues. The V gene's germline CDR1 is SGHRS and CDR2 YFSETQ. DNA for the CDR3: TGCGCCAGCAGTCGGACAGTCAATGGGGAGCTGTTTTTT. This codes for CASSRTVNGELFF.

This clone was counted between two and nine times. V gene TRBV15 combines with J gene TRBJ1-1; D might be TRBD1 (6 bases). The CDR3 is 15 amino acids. In germline, CDR1 is LNHNV, CDR2 YYDKDF (reference sequence). V was cut by 1 base and J by 4 bases, with 13 bases left in between. Here the CDR3 reads CATSRATGLLTEAFF. CDR3 coding DNA: TGTGCCACCAGCAGAGCAACAGGGCTCCTCACTGAAGCTTTCTTT.

The chain carries TRBV7-2 and TRBJ1-2; D uncertain. Germline-derived CDR1 and CDR2 are SGHTA and FQGNSA. This CDR3 region has 16 residues. The V and J ends lost 2 bases and 5 bases respectively, with 18 bases between them. Here the CDR3 reads CASSLTRGPRLYGYTF. CDR3 coding DNA: TGTGCCAGCAGCTTAACTAGAGGGCCCAGATTATATGGCTACACCTTC.

The chain uses TRBV2 and TRBJ1-5; 7 nucleotides line up with TRBD1. The CDR3 sequence is 15 residues long. The V gene end was trimmed by 4 bases and the J gene end by 3 bases; junction bases not matched to a gene: 6. Germline CDR1 SNHLY, CDR2 FYNNEI. CDR3 sequence (DNA): TGTGCCAGCAGTGGACAGGGTTTATTCAATCAGCCCCAGCATTTT. This gives the protein CASSGQGLFNQPQHF.

V usage is TRBV6-4 and J usage is TRBJ2-3; 11 nucleotides line up with TRBD2. Germline-derived CDR1 and CDR2 are MRHNA and SNTAGT. The CDR3 is 15 amino acids. Losses at the gene ends were 10 bases for V and 8 bases for J; bases not matched to a gene: 14. Here the CDR3 reads CATKALSGGATTQYF. The CDR3 nucleotides are TGTGCCACCAAAGCCCTTAGCGGGGGGGCCACTACGCAGTATTTT.

The V call is TRBV6-5, the J call TRBJ1-1, with D perhaps matching TRBD1 (5 bases). The V gene lost 0 bases and the J gene lost 7 bases, with 9 bases spanning the gap. The length of the CDR3 is 13 residues. Germline V gene data show CDR1 as MNHEY and CDR2 as SVGAGI. The CDR3 bases are TGTGCCAGCAGTTACTCGGGGGGGTTTGAAGCTTTCTTT. Its protein is CASSYSGGFEAFF.

This chain uses TRBV7-6 with TRBJ2-5; D is possibly TRBD2 (5 bases). The DNA end is more similar to TRBJ2-7, so the J call may be wrong. This CDR3 comprises 16 residues. Looked up from germline, CDR1 is SGHVS and CDR2 is FNYEAQ. CDR3 DNA sequence: TGTGCCAGCAGCTTATTATTGATAGCGCGGTCCTACGAGCAGTACTTC. Translated, it gives CASSLLLIARSYEQYF.

This sequence joins TRBV4-3 and TRBJ2-3, with D unclear. Germline V lookup: CDR1 LGHNA, CDR2 YSLEER. V was cut by 3 bases and J by 6 bases, with 13 bases left in between. The CDR3 is 14 amino acids. DNA of the CDR3: TGCGCCAGCAGCCAGGAGCTCGATTTGGATACGCAGTATTTT. Translating it yields CASSQELDLDTQYF.

V usage is TRBV6-1 and J usage is TRBJ2-6; the D is unclear. CDR1 is MNHNS and CDR2 is SASEGT in the germline V gene. Trimming left V 8 bases short and J 4 bases short, with 9 bases between. This CDR3 comprises 13 residues. CDR3 bases: TGTGCCAGCCGATCCGGGGGGGCCAACGTCCTGACTTTC. Amino acid sequence: CASRSGGANVLTF.

The rearrangement uses TRBV5-4 and TRBJ1-2; 7 bases agree with TRBD1. V lost 0 bases to trimming and J lost 4 bases; unmatched junction nucleotides: 6. Per the germline V gene, CDR1 is SGHNT and CDR2 is YYREEE (reference sequence). CDR3 size: 15 residues. CDR3 amino acids: CASSLAGQNFYGYTF. The CDR3 DNA reads as TGTGCCAGCAGCTTGGCGGGACAGAACTTCTATGGCTACACCTTC.

The chain combines TRBV5-1 with TRBJ2-3; 9 positions agree with TRBD1. Germline assignment: CDR1 SGHRS and CDR2 YFSETQ. The CDR3 has 16 residues. V lost 3 bases, J lost 2 bases, and 7 bases stayed unmatched. CDR3 DNA: TGCGCCAGCAGCTCCCCGGGACAGGGCTTCACAGATACGCAGTATTTT. This encodes CASSSPGQGFTDTQYF.

The gene calls are TRBV5-1 and TRBJ1-6, with D possibly being TRBD1 (5 bases). There are 16 residues in the CDR3. Germline CDR1 SGHRS, CDR2 YFSETQ. Trimming took off 0 bases at V and 8 bases at J, with 15 bases between the two ends. The CDR3 here is CASSLVGPNQYSPLHF. CDR3 DNA: TGCGCCAGCAGCTTGGTGGGGCCAAACCAATATTCACCCCTCCACTTT. The full variable domain, rest sourced from reference TRBV5-1 and TRBJ1-6, is KAGVTQTPRYLIKTRGQQVTLSCSPISGHRSVSWYQQTPGQGLQFLFEYFSETQRNKGNFPGRFSGRQFSNSRSEMNVSTLELGDSALYLCASSLVGPNQYSPLHFGNGTRLTVT.

The table lists this clone with a few counts. V is TRBV7-2 and J is TRBJ2-7; D is possibly TRBD2 (5 bases). The germline V and J ends were trimmed by 4 bases and 7 bases, with 14 bases remaining between them. The CDR3 spans 13 residues. CDR1 is SGHTA, CDR2 FQGNSA, per germline. Written as DNA, the CDR3 is TGTGCCAGCAGCTCCGTTTCGAGGAGGGAGCAGTACTTC. Its protein product is CASSSVSRREQYF.

The chain links TRBV7-8 to TRBJ1-1; weak D call: TRBD1 (6 bases). Germline CDR1 reads SGHVS; CDR2 reads FQNEAQ. Trimming left V 5 bases short and J 1 base short, with 11 bases between. CDR3 size: 14 residues. For the CDR3, the DNA is TGTGCCAGCAGCCCACCACAGGGGAACACTGAAGCTTTCTTT. The encoded protein is CASSPPQGNTEAFF.

V gene TRBV18 combines with J gene TRBJ2-5, with D perhaps matching TRBD2 (6 bases). In germline, CDR1 is KGHSH, CDR2 LQKENI. The CDR3 totals 13 residues. V lost 5 bases and J lost 1, with 8 bases in between. CDR3 DNA sequence: TGTGCCAGCTCAAGTAGCGGCCAAGAGACCCAGTACTTC. Translating it yields CASSSSGQETQYF. Complete variable domain (other parts from reference TRBV18 and TRBJ2-5): NAGVMQNPRHLVRRRGQEARLRCSPMKGHSHVYWYRQLPEEGLKFMVYLQKENIIDESGMPKERFSAEFPKEGPSILRIQQVVRGDSAAYFCASSSSGQETQYFGPGTRLLVL.